What follows are 2 T cell receptor beta chains derived from one specimen sequenced in a study of molecular identifiers for immune sequencing clone quantification. TCRdb re-analysed the PCR reads in MiXCR, keeping a single row per CDR3 protein. The sample consists of some 580,000 distinct CDR3 sequences, over 25% of them appearing once. Input material: naive CD8+ T cells from blood, with Jurkat cell RNA spiked in. Subset described: FACS-sorted CD8+CD4-CCR7+CD45RA+ naive T cells. These receptors were taken from a human donor in good health. Some libraries in this study had Jurkat cell RNA spiked in.

This clonotype has just a few counts. This chain connects TRBV20-1 to TRBJ2-7, with a tentative D call TRBD2 (6 bases). The CDR3 has 15 amino acids. Trimming left V 0 bases short and J 5 bases short, with 17 bases between. Germline-derived CDR1 and CDR2 are DFQATT and SNEGSKA (reference sequence). For the CDR3, the DNA is TGCAGTGCTAGAGATAGTGCGACTAGTCCCCACGAGCAGTACTTC. This codes for CSARDSATSPHEQYF.

Notes on this clonotype: Since a much larger clone is just one base distant, this may be a read error. The chain links TRBV9 to TRBJ2-3, with a weak D call TRBD2 (5 bases). CDR1 SGDLS and CDR2 YYNGEE come from the germline V gene. The CDR3 extends over 14 amino acids. Here the CDR3 reads CASNVGGLTDTQYF. The CDR3 DNA reads as TGTGCCAGCAACGTAGGCGGACTCACAGATACGCAGTATTTT.